The 28 T cell receptor beta chains given below trace back to one sample, sequenced in a study of cytomegalovirus exposure and HLA in healthy donors. Profiled with immunoSEQ multiplex PCR; TCRdb holds only in-frame clones, not every one. The repertoire holds under 95,000 clones, with approximately 93% as singletons. The specimen sequenced was PBMCs. The receptors come from a woman under 30 in good health and CMV-seropositive.

This rearrangement joins TRBV6-5 to TRBJ2-1, with TRBD1 identical over 8 bases. V lost 10 bases to trimming and J lost 9 bases; unmatched junction nucleotides: 8. The germline gives CDR1 MNHEY, CDR2 SVGAGI. The CDR3 contains 12 residues. The CDR3 DNA follows: TGTGCCACCTCCCGGACAGGGACTGAGCAGTTCTTC. Its translation: CATSRTGTEQFF.

The V gene is TRBV15, the J gene TRBJ1-2, with a tentative D call TRBD1 (5 bases). The CDR3 runs 16 residues. V lost 5 bases and J 3 bases, leaving 19 bases between the germline ends. CDR1 and CDR2 from the germline V gene are LNHNV and YYDKDF (reference sequence). The CDR3 loop is CATSGLTQGSHYGYTF. The CDR3 nucleotides are TGTGCCACCAGCGGGTTAACTCAGGGATCCCACTATGGCTACACCTTC.

A note on this clone: Other DNA sequences within the sample encode an identical CDR3. This chain joins TRBV11-3 and TRBJ2-3; the D is unclear. The germline CDR1 and CDR2 sequences are SGHNT and YENEEA. V dropped 1 base and J dropped 0 bases, with 5 bases sitting between them. The CDR3 runs 14 residues. The chain's CDR3 is CASSLGRSTDTQYF. CDR3 in DNA: TGTGCCAGCAGCTTAGGGCGGAGCACAGATACGCAGTATTTT.

This clone occurred once. The J gene is TRBJ2-5, the V gene TRBV9; 11 nucleotides agree with TRBD2. Losses at the gene ends were 4 bases for V and 0 bases for J; bases not matched to a gene: 5. The length of the CDR3 is 16 residues. The germline CDR1 and CDR2 sequences are SGDLS and YYNGEE. CDR3 loop: CASSLAGGQNQETQYF. The CDR3 region has the DNA TGTGCCAGCAGCTTAGCGGGGGGGCAAAACCAAGAGACCCAGTACTTC.

The V gene is TRBV18, the J gene TRBJ2-3; D may be TRBD2 (6 bases). CDR1 and CDR2 from the germline V gene are KGHSH and LQKENI. V lost 1 base and J lost 6, with 20 bases in between. The CDR3 is made up of 17 amino acids. The CDR3 region is CASSPRSGGVAGDTQYF. For the CDR3, the DNA is TGTGCCAGCTCACCACGGTCCGGGGGTGTAGCCGGGGATACGCAGTATTTT.

This sequence joins TRBV5-6 and TRBJ2-3; 7 bases line up with TRBD2. This CDR3 spans 15 amino acids. Germline V gene data show CDR1 as SGHDT and CDR2 as YYEEEE. J was trimmed by 4 bases and V by 0 bases; bases with no gene match: 5. CDR3 sequence: CASSLGAGVADTQYF. CDR3 nucleotides: TGTGCCAGCAGCTTGGGGGCGGGAGTAGCAGATACGCAGTATTTT.

This chain connects TRBV7-9 to TRBJ2-7; TRBD1 might be the D (6 bases). There are 14 residues in the CDR3. Germline lookup yields CDR1 SEHNR and CDR2 FQNEAQ (reference sequence). The ends were cut back, 5 bases at V and 6 bases at J, with 17 bases in the middle. The CDR3 region is CASSPQGLSGEQYF. The CDR3 coding sequence is TGTGCCAGCAGCCCACAGGGTTTGTCGGGCGAGCAGTACTTC.

The chain uses TRBV6-5 and TRBJ1-1; a weak D match, TRBD1 (6 bases). Germline V gene data show CDR1 as MNHEY and CDR2 as SVGAGI. The CDR3 runs to 14 residues. Trimming cost V 2 bases and J 2 bases, with 9 bases left between them. For the CDR3, the DNA is TGTGCCAGCAGTTACGTACAGGGCAACACTGAAGCTTTCTTT. It codes for CASSYVQGNTEAFF.

The chain employs TRBV19 and TRBJ2-2, with TRBD2 matching over 13 bases. The germline gives CDR1 LNHDA, CDR2 SQIVND (reference sequence). This CDR3 comprises 16 residues. V trimming: 5 bases; J trimming: 6 bases; junction bases outside the gene matches: 6. The CDR3 spells CASSSGLAGVSGELFF. Written as DNA, the CDR3 is TGTGCCAGTAGTTCAGGACTAGCGGGAGTTTCCGGGGAGCTGTTTTTT.

This clone is a singleton in its sample. For the CDR3, the DNA is TGTGCCAGCAGACCCGGGACTATTACAGATACGCAGTATTTT. It is translated as CASRPGTITDTQYF. The chain employs TRBV7-9 and TRBJ2-3; 7 bases fit TRBD2. The germline V gene encodes CDR1 SEHNR and CDR2 FQNEAQ (reference sequence). Trimming cost V 6 bases and J 3 bases; bases outside gene matches: 6. This CDR3 is 14 amino acids long.

The CDR3 nucleotides are TGCGCCAGCAGCCAAGATCCTGGACTAGCGGAGGCCTACAATGAGCAGTTCTTC. Protein sequence: CASSQDPGLAEAYNEQFF. The chain recombines TRBV4-1 with TRBJ2-1, with 10 bases that match TRBD2. With 0 bases clipped from V and 2 bases from J, the junction kept 7 bases outside the gene matches. CDR3 size: 18 residues. Germline CDR1 and CDR2: MGHRA and YSYEKL.

This chain uses TRBV21-1 with TRBJ1-5; the table's D call, TRBD1, was not checked against the DNA. TRBV21-1 is a pseudogene. The CDR3 sequence is 14 residues long. The CDR3 region has the DNA TGTGCCAGCACGGAAGGCCTCCAGGGTCAGCCCCAGCATTTT. Translating it yields CASTEGLQGQPQHF.

The chain has TRBV5-1 and TRBJ2-7, with 8 bases lining up with TRBD1. The V gene end was trimmed by 3 bases and the J gene end by 7 bases; junction bases not matched to a gene: 9. This CDR3 is 14 amino acids long. Germline lookup yields CDR1 SGHRS and CDR2 YFSETQ. The CDR3 spells CASSSGQGSDEQYF. DNA for the CDR3: TGCGCCAGCAGCTCCGGACAGGGATCGGATGAGCAGTACTTC.

The chain employs TRBV7-6 and TRBJ2-7, with TRBD2 matching over 12 bases. This CDR3 contains 16 residues. J lost 5 bases, V lost 0 bases, and 5 bases had no gene match. Per germline, CDR1 SGHVS and CDR2 FNYEAQ. CDR3 in amino acids: CASSLALPSGRDEQYF. DNA for the CDR3: TGTGCCAGCAGCTTAGCGCTACCTAGCGGGAGGGACGAGCAGTACTTC. The entire variable domain, with the rest obtained from reference TRBV7-6 and TRBJ2-7, is as follows: GAGVSQSPRYKVTKRGQDVALRCDPISGHVSLYWYRQALGQGPEFLTYFNYEAQQDKSGLPNDRFSAERPEGSISTLTIQRTEQRDSAMYRCASSLALPSGRDEQYFGPGTRLTVT.

This chain connects TRBV4-2 to TRBJ2-3, with 15 bases lining up with TRBD2. The V gene's germline CDR1 is LGHNA and CDR2 YNFKEQ. The CDR3 sequence is 19 residues long. With V trimmed by 2 bases and J by 2 bases, 8 bases remained unmatched. Here the CDR3 reads CASSQRMGLAGGNTDTQYF. CDR3 coding DNA: TGTGCCAGCAGCCAACGCATGGGACTAGCGGGGGGCAACACAGATACGCAGTATTTT.

This chain links TRBV5-1 with TRBJ1-1; possibly TRBD1 for D (6 bases). CDR3 length equals 15 residues. The germline V gene has CDR1 SGHRS and CDR2 YFSETQ. Trimming removed 4 bases at V and 3 bases at J, with 16 bases between. The CDR3 sequence is CASSPRTATDTEAFF. The CDR3 DNA is TGCGCCAGCAGCCCCCGGACAGCGACGGACACTGAAGCTTTCTTT. Complete variable domain (other parts from reference TRBV5-1 and TRBJ1-1): KAGVTQTPRYLIKTRGQQVTLSCSPISGHRSVSWYQQTPGQGLQFLFEYFSETQRNKGNFPGRFSGRQFSNSRSEMNVSTLELGDSALYLCASSPRTATDTEAFFGQGTRLTVV.

J is TRBJ1-1 and V is TRBV28; 7 bases line up with TRBD1. CDR1 and CDR2 (germline): MDHEN, SYDVKM. Trimming removed 5 bases from V and 3 bases from J; junction bases left unmatched: 12. There are 16 residues in the CDR3. The CDR3 loop reads CASSPPLTGWDTEAFF. The DNA for the CDR3 is TGTGCCAGCAGTCCCCCCCTGACAGGGTGGGACACTGAAGCTTTCTTT.

The chain joins TRBV11-2 to TRBJ2-7; 8 bases align to TRBD1. The CDR3 totals 12 residues. The ends lost 8 bases at V and 4 bases at J; junction bases unmatched: 4. CDR1 is SGHAT and CDR2 is FQNNGV in the germline V gene. The CDR3 DNA is TGTGCCAGCGCATGGACAGGGTACGAGCAGTACTTC. Translated: CASAWTGYEQYF. The full variable domain, with the rest looked up from reference TRBV11-2 and TRBJ2-7, is EAGVAQSPRYKIIEKRQSVAFWCNPISGHATLYWYQQILGQGPKLLIQFQNNGVVDDSQLPKDRFSAERLKGVDSTLKIQPAKLEDSAVYLCASAWTGYEQYFGPGTRLTVT.

This chain connects TRBV30 to TRBJ1-2, with D possibly matching TRBD1 (6 bases). CDR3 length equals 13 residues. Per the germline V gene, CDR1 is GTSNPN and CDR2 is SVGIG (reference sequence). The V end was cut by 3 bases, the J end by 3 bases, with 11 bases between. CDR3 sequence (DNA): TGTGCCTGGAGATCGGGGGGCGACTATGGCTACACCTTC. It specifies CAWRSGGDYGYTF.

J is TRBJ2-7 and V is TRBV7-2; 8 positions match TRBD1. Losses at the gene ends were 1 base for V and 7 bases for J; bases not matched to a gene: 6. There are 14 residues in the CDR3. Germline CDR1 and CDR2: SGHTA and FQGNSA. The CDR3, as DNA: TGTGCCAGCAGCTTAGTGGACAGGGCGGTGGAGCAGTACTTC. Protein product: CASSLVDRAVEQYF.

The chain couples TRBV7-9 to TRBJ2-1, with TRBD1 matching over 12 bases. V gave up 2 bases and J gave up 7 bases; unmatched junction bases: 6. Germline V gene data show CDR1 as SEHNR and CDR2 as FQNEAQ (reference sequence). The CDR3 extends over 16 amino acids. Written as DNA, the CDR3 is TGTGCCAGCAGCTTACCCAGGGACAGGGGGCTTAATGAGCAGTTCTTC. Its protein product is CASSLPRDRGLNEQFF.

V gene TRBV4-1 combines with J gene TRBJ1-1; TRBD1 is a possible D gene (6 bases). The CDR3 has 13 residues. Germline assignment: CDR1 MGHRA and CDR2 YSYEKL. The V and J ends lost 0 bases and 7 bases respectively, with 9 bases between them. Here the CDR3 reads CASSQEPQGEAFF. As DNA, the CDR3 is TGCGCCAGCAGCCAAGAACCACAGGGTGAAGCTTTCTTT.

The sample holds one count of this clone. V is TRBV18 and J is TRBJ2-5, with 10 bases aligning to TRBD2. Unmatched junction bases numbered 12, after V lost 1 base and J lost 4 bases. The CDR3 sequence is 18 residues long. Germline V gives CDR1 KGHSH, CDR2 LQKENI. CDR3 sequence reads: CASSPLALAGNQGETQYF. For the CDR3, the DNA is TGTGCCAGCTCACCACTAGCACTAGCGGGGAATCAGGGAGAGACCCAGTACTTC.

This clone appeared a few times. This chain connects TRBV27 to TRBJ2-2; tentative D call: TRBD2 (7 bases). The CDR3 is 14 residues long. Germline values: CDR1 MNHEY, CDR2 SMNVEV (reference sequence). V dropped 8 bases and J dropped 4 bases, with 14 bases sitting between them. The CDR3 loop is CASGSRGGTGELFF. CDR3 sequence (DNA): TGTGCCAGCGGCTCAAGGGGGGGCACCGGGGAGCTGTTTTTT.

This chain's CDR3 is CAWSVGGGSYEQYF. The CDR3 bases are TGTGCCTGGAGTGTAGGGGGGGGCTCCTACGAGCAGTACTTC. The genes are TRBV30 and TRBJ2-7, with a tentative D call TRBD2 (7 bases). V was clipped by 0 bases and J by 0 bases, with 9 bases between them. The CDR3 loop spans 14 amino acids. Germline V gene sequence: CDR1 GTSNPN, CDR2 SVGIG (reference sequence). Full variable domain (outside the CDR3, taken from reference TRBV30 and TRBJ2-7): SQTIHQWPATLVQPVGSPLSLECTVEGTSNPNLYWYRQAAGRGLQLLFYSVGIGQISSEVPQNLSASRPQDRQFILSSKKLLLSDSGFYLCAWSVGGGSYEQYFGPGTRLTVT.

The chain combines TRBV4-1 with TRBJ1-2; no clear D gene. Germline CDR1 and CDR2: MGHRA and YSYEKL. V was cut by 7 bases and J by 3 bases, with 15 bases left in between. The CDR3 is made up of 14 amino acids. The CDR3, as DNA: TGCGCCAGCACCGAAGGGTGGAGGGACTATGGCTACACCTTC. This sequence encodes CASTEGWRDYGYTF.

This sequence joins TRBV5-4 and TRBJ1-1; D is undetermined. Germline V gene lookup returns CDR1 SGHNT and CDR2 YYREEE (reference sequence). This CDR3 is 12 amino acids long. V was pared by 2 bases and J by 8 bases, with 10 bases between. Written as DNA, the CDR3 is TGTGCCAGCAGCTTTCGCGGTGGGGAAGCTTTCTTT. Translation: CASSFRGGEAFF. Filled out from reference TRBV5-4 and TRBJ1-1, the complete variable domain reads ETGVTQSPTHLIKTRGQQVTLRCSSQSGHNTVSWYQQALGQGPQFIFQYYREEENGRGNFPPRFSGLQFPNYSSELNVNALELDDSALYLCASSFRGGEAFFGQGTRLTVV.

This clone was picked up one time. The rearrangement links TRBV4-1 to TRBJ2-7; D possibly corresponds to TRBD1 (5 bases). V was shortened by 4 bases and J by 2 bases, with 6 bases between the two germline ends. Per the germline V gene, CDR1 is MGHRA and CDR2 is YSYEKL. The CDR3 sequence is 12 residues long. This CDR3 is CASSPDTYEQYF. In DNA form, the CDR3 reads TGCGCCAGCAGCCCGGACACCTACGAGCAGTACTTC.